A selection of T cell receptor beta chains follows, all from one sample in a study of blood T cell repertoires in COVID-19. Measured with immunoSEQ multiplex PCR; TCRdb has only the in-frame clones, and not every one. Of about 60,000 clones in the sample, 65% to 80% were seen once. Sequencing was performed on peripheral blood. These receptors were obtained from a man aged 25-40 years with COVID-19, enrolled during active disease. The conserved cysteine and the conserved F or W are not part of the CDR3 here. Each record gives: V gene, J gene, CDR3 protein.

v_call: TRBV6-6
j_call: TRBJ1-5
cdr3_aa: ASTRVSNQPQH

v_call: TRBV19
j_call: TRBJ2-3
cdr3_aa: ASRETGITDTQY

v_call: TRBV10-3
j_call: TRBJ1-2
cdr3_aa: ATQIATGTYGYT

v_call: TRBV11-2
j_call: TRBJ1-1
cdr3_aa: ASREGTGWGNTEAF

v_call: TRBV2
j_call: TRBJ2-7
cdr3_aa: ASSTPVLGSEQY

v_call: TRBV15
j_call: TRBJ2-5
cdr3_aa: ATSRGAGLQETQY

v_call: TRBV5-6
j_call: TRBJ2-2
cdr3_aa: ASSRTVNTGELF

v_call: TRBV28
j_call: TRBJ1-1
cdr3_aa: ASSSGQGAEAF

v_call: TRBV29-1
j_call: TRBJ2-2
cdr3_aa: SVVAGGVSTGELF

v_call: TRBV18
j_call: TRBJ2-7
cdr3_aa: ASSPLLTGSYEQY

v_call: TRBV27
j_call: TRBJ1-5
cdr3_aa: ASSYTGSRQPQH

v_call: TRBV28
j_call: TRBJ1-4
cdr3_aa: ASSFPGDEKLF

v_call: TRBV5-4
j_call: TRBJ2-7
cdr3_aa: ASSIRRGRGVYEQY

v_call: TRBV4-1
j_call: TRBJ1-2
cdr3_aa: ASSQGLAAGRYEFRGYT

v_call: TRBV28
j_call: TRBJ1-3
cdr3_aa: ASSAGTAGNTIY

v_call: TRBV5-1
j_call: TRBJ2-7
cdr3_aa: ASRRDSSPYEQY

v_call: TRBV5-1
j_call: TRBJ2-3
cdr3_aa: ASSLAGDYTDTQY

v_call: TRBV3-1/TRBV3-2
j_call: TRBJ1-5
cdr3_aa: ASSQDARASQPQH

v_call: TRBV6-4
j_call: TRBJ2-7
cdr3_aa: ASISWVRGISYEQY

v_call: TRBV11-2
j_call: TRBJ2-1
cdr3_aa: ASGLGGSSYNEQF

v_call: TRBV21-1
j_call: TRBJ1-2
cdr3_aa: ASSKRYGQGEAYGYT

v_call: TRBV4-3
j_call: TRBJ1-1
cdr3_aa: ASSQTGDQNTEAF

v_call: TRBV28
j_call: TRBJ1-2
cdr3_aa: ASSPGTGNLYGYT

v_call: TRBV6-5
j_call: TRBJ1-3
cdr3_aa: ASRPLQGVGNTIY

v_call: TRBV2
j_call: TRBJ1-6
cdr3_aa: ASRASEESPLH

v_call: TRBV12-3/TRBV12-4
j_call: TRBJ1-4
cdr3_aa: ASSLREKLF

v_call: TRBV11-1
j_call: TRBJ2-1
cdr3_aa: ASRSTAYNEQF

v_call: TRBV6-1
j_call: TRBJ1-2
cdr3_aa: ASSEVEPWT

v_call: TRBV5-1
j_call: TRBJ1-1
cdr3_aa: ASSLSGGYTEAF

v_call: TRBV27
j_call: TRBJ2-7
cdr3_aa: ASRGGVPNEQY

v_call: TRBV6-5
j_call: TRBJ1-5
cdr3_aa: ASSYGEYSNQPQH

v_call: TRBV7-9
j_call: TRBJ2-5
cdr3_aa: ASSLWADSQETQY

v_call: TRBV27
j_call: TRBJ1-5
cdr3_aa: ASSPGRVVDQPQH

v_call: TRBV27
j_call: TRBJ2-1
cdr3_aa: ASSTLAGGLMGNEQF

v_call: TRBV20-1
j_call: TRBJ2-5
cdr3_aa: GRWRGETQY

v_call: TRBV24-1
j_call: TRBJ2-3
cdr3_aa: ATSDFLAGVSSTDTQY

v_call: TRBV27
j_call: TRBJ2-7
cdr3_aa: ASSLIGGTSYEQY

v_call: TRBV29-1
j_call: TRBJ1-1
cdr3_aa: SVGGLWNTEAF

v_call: TRBV27
j_call: TRBJ2-4
cdr3_aa: ASSLGTSGINIQY

v_call: TRBV28
j_call: TRBJ2-7
cdr3_aa: ASSFRDSYEQY

v_call: TRBV5-1
j_call: TRBJ2-7
cdr3_aa: ASSLRWGQTSYEQY

v_call: TRBV5-4
j_call: TRBJ2-7
cdr3_aa: ASSTGLGANSYEQY

v_call: TRBV6-5
j_call: TRBJ2-7
cdr3_aa: ASHGGGGYEQY

v_call: TRBV27
j_call: TRBJ2-7
cdr3_aa: ASSSLSRAGAYEQY

v_call: TRBV2
j_call: TRBJ2-7
cdr3_aa: ASEGQGYSEQY